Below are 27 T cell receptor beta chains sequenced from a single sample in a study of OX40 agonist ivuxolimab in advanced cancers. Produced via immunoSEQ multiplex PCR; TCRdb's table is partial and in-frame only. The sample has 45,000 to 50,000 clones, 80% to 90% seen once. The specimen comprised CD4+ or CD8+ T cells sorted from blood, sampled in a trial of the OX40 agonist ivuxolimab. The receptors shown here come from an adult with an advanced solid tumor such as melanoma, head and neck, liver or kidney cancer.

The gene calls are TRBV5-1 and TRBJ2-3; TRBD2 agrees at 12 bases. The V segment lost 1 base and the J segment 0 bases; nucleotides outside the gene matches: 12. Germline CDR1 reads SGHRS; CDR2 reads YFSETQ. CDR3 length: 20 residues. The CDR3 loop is CASSLTPVLLAGGSTDTQYF. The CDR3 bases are TGCGCCAGCAGCTTGACACCGGTTTTACTAGCGGGAGGTAGCACAGATACGCAGTATTTT.

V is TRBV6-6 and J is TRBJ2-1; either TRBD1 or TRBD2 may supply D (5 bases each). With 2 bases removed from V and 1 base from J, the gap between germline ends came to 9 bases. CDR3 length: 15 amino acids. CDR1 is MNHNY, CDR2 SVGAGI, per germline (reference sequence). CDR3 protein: CASSYGDASYNEQFF. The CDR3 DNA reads TGTGCCAGCAGTTACGGGGACGCTTCCTACAATGAGCAGTTCTTC.

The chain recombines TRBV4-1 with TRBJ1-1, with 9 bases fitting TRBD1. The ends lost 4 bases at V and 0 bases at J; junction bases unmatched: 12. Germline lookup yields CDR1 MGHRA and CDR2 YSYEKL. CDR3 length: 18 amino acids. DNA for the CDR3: TGCGCCAGCAGCCCGACCGTCCCGGGACAGGGATTGAACACTGAAGCTTTCTTT. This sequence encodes CASSPTVPGQGLNTEAFF.

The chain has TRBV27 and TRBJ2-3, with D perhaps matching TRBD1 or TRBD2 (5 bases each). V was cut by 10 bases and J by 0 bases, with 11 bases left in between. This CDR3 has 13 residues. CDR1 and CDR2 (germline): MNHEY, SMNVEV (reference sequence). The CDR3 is CATHRGSTDTQYF. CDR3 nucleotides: TGTGCCACCCACCGGGGCAGCACAGATACGCAGTATTTT.

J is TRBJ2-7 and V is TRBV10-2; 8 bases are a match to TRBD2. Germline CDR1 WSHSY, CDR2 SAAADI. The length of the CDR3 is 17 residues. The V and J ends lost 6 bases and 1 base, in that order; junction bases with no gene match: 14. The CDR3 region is CASSDLAGHAPSYEQYF. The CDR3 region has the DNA TGCGCCAGCAGCGACCTAGCGGGCCACGCACCTTCCTACGAGCAGTACTTC.

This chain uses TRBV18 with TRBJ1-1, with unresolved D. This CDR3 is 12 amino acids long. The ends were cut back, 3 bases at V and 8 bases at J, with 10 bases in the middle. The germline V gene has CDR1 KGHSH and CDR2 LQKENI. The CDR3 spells CASSPRRGEAFF. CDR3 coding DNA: TGTGCCAGCTCACCCAGACGTGGGGAAGCTTTCTTT.

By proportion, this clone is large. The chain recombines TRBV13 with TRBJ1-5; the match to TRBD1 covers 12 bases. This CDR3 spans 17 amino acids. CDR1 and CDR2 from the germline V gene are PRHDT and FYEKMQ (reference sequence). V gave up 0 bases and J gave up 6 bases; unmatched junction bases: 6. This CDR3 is CASSLGLGTGGVQPQHF. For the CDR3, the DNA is TGTGCCAGCAGCTTAGGATTGGGGACAGGGGGCGTTCAGCCCCAGCATTTT.

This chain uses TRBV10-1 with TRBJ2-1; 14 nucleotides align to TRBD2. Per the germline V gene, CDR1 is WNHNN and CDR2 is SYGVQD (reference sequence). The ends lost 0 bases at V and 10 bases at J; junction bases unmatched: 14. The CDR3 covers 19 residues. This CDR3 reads CASSESLGGTSGRLREQFF. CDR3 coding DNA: TGCGCCAGCAGTGAGTCGTTGGGGGGGACTAGCGGGAGACTGAGGGAGCAGTTCTTC.

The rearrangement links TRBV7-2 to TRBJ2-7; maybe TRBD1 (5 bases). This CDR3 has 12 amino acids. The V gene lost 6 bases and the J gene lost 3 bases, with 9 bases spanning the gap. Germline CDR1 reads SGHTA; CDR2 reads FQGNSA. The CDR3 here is CASRGRSYEQYF. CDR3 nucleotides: TGTGCCAGCAGGGGGCGCAGCTACGAGCAGTACTTC.

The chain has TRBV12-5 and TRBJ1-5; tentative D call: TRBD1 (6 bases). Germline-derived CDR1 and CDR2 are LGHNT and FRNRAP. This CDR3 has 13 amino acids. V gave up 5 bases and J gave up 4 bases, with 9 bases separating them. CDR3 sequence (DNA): TGTGCTAGTGGTCCGGACAGAAATCAGCCCCAGCATTTT. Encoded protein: CASGPDRNQPQHF.

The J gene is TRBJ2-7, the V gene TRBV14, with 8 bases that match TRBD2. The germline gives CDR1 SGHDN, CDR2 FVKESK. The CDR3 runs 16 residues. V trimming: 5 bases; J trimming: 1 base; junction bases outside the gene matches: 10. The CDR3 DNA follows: TGTGCCAGCAGCAGACCCGGGACTAGTACTTCCTACGAGCAGTACTTC. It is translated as CASSRPGTSTSYEQYF.

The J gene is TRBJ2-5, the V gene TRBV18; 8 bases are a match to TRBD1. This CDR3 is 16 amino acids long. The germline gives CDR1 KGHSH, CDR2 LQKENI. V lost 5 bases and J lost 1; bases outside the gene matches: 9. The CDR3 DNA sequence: TGTGCCAGCTCATTACCCGGGACAGGCATCCAAGAGACCCAGTACTTC. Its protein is CASSLPGTGIQETQYF.

This CDR3 reads CASSKVFDRKNIQYF. DNA of the CDR3: TGTGCCAGCAGCAAAGTATTCGACAGAAAAAACATTCAGTACTTC. The rearrangement uses TRBV21-1 and TRBJ2-4; the table names TRBD1, a call not compared with the DNA. TRBV21-1 is designated a pseudogene. The CDR3 has 15 residues.

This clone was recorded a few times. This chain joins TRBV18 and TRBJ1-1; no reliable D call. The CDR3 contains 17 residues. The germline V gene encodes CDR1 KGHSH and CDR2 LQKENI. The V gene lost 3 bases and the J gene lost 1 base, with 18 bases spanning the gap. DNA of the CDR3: TGTGCCAGCTCACCTTTTTCGGGAGAGGGAGGGAACACTGAAGCTTTCTTT. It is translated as CASSPFSGEGGNTEAFF.

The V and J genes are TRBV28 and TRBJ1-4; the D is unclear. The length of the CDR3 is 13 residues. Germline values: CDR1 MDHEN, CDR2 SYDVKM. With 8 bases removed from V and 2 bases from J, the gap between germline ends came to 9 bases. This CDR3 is CASSLATNEKLFF. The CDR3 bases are TGTGCCAGCTCTTTGGCGACTAATGAAAAACTGTTTTTT.

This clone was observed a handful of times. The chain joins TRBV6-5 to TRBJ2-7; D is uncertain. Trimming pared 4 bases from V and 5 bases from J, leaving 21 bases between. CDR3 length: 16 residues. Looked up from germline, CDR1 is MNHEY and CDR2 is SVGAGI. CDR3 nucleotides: TGTGCCAGCAGTTTTTGGGTCCTTCGCGGCCACCACGAGCAGTACTTC. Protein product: CASSFWVLRGHHEQYF.

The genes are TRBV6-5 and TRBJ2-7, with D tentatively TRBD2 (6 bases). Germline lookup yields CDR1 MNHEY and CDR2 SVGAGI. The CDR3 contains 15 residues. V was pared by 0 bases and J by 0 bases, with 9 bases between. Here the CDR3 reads CASSYSGGASYEQYF. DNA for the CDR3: TGTGCCAGCAGTTACTCAGGCGGGGCCTCCTACGAGCAGTACTTC.

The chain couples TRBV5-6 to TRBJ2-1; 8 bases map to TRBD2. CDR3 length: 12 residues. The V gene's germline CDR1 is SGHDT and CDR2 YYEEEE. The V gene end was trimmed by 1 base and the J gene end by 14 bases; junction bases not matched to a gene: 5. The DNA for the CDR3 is TGTGCCAGCAGCTTGCGAGCGGGAGAAGAGTTCTTC. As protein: CASSLRAGEEFF.

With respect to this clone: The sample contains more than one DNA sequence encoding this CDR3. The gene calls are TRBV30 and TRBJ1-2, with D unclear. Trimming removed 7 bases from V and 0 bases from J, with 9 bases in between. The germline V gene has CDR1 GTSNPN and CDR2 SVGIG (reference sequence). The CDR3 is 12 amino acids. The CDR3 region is CALGPPNYGYTF. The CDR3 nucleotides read TGTGCCTTGGGTCCACCTAACTATGGCTACACCTTC.

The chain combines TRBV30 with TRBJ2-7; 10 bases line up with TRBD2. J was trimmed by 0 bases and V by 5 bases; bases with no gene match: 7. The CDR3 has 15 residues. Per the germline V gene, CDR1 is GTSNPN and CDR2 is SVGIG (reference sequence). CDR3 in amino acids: CAWGTSVTSSYEQYF. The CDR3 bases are TGTGCCTGGGGGACTAGCGTTACGAGCTCCTACGAGCAGTACTTC.

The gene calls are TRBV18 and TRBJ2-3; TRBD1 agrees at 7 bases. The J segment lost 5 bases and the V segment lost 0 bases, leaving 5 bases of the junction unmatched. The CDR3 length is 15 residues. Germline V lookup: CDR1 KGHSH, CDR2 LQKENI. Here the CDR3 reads CASSPPVRGQDTQYF. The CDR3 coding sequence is TGTGCCAGCTCACCACCGGTGAGGGGGCAAGATACGCAGTATTTT. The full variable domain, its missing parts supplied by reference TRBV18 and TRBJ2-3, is NAGVMQNPRHLVRRRGQEARLRCSPMKGHSHVYWYRQLPEEGLKFMVYLQKENIIDESGMPKERFSAEFPKEGPSILRIQQVVRGDSAAYFCASSPPVRGQDTQYFGPGTRLTVL.

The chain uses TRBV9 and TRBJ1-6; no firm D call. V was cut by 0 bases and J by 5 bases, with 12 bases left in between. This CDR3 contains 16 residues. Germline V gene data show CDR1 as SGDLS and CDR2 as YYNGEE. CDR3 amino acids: CASSVGPLENNSPLHF. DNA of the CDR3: TGTGCCAGCAGCGTAGGCCCGTTAGAAAATAATTCACCCCTCCACTTT.

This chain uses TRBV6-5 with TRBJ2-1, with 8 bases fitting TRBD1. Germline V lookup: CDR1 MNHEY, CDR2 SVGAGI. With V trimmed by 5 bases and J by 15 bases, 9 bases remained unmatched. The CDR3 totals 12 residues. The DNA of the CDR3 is TGTGCCAGCAGTAAACAGACAGGGGAAGTGTTCTTC. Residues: CASSKQTGEVFF.

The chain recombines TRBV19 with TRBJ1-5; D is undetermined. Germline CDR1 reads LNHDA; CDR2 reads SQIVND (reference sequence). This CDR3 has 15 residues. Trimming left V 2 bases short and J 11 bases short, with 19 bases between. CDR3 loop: CASSIYRTPMFAQHF. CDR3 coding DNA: TGTGCCAGTAGTATATATCGGACGCCCATGTTCGCCCAGCATTTT.

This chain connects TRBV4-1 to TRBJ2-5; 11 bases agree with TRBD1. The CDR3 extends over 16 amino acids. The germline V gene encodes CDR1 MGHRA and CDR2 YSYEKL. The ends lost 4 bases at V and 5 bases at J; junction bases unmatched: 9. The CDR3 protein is CASSRKPGQGGETQYF. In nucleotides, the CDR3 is TGCGCCAGCAGCCGTAAACCGGGACAGGGGGGGGAGACCCAGTACTTC.

The DNA of the CDR3 is TGTGCCAGCAGCCCCTGGGGGAACTCCTACGAGCAGTACTTC. Amino acid sequence: CASSPWGNSYEQYF. The V call is TRBV9, the J call TRBJ2-7, with D perhaps matching TRBD1 or TRBD2 (5 bases each). Deletions cut 4 bases from V and 0 bases from J, with 11 bases between. This CDR3 contains 14 residues. Germline assignment: CDR1 SGDLS and CDR2 YYNGEE.

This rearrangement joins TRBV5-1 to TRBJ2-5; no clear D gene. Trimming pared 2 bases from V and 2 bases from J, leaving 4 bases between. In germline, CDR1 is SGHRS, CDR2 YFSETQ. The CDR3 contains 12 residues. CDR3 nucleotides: TGCGCCAGCAGCTTACCACAAGAGACCCAGTACTTC. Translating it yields CASSLPQETQYF.